This record concerns one TCR beta chain sequence. The method was immunoSEQ multiplex PCR; TCRdb's version includes in-frame clones alone and lacks a portion of them. Found here are under 80,000 clones, less than 95% of them singletons; the top ten hold about 0.5%. This sample is drawn from a study of T cell changes during pregnancy in multiple sclerosis. V was trimmed by 3 bases and J by 6 bases, leaving 12 bases between them. CDR1 is SNHLY, CDR2 FYNNEI, per germline. CDR3 length: 13 residues. V usage is TRBV2 and J usage is TRBJ2-7, with D possibly being TRBD1 (5 bases). This TCR came from a female donor with multiple sclerosis, enrolled in a pregnancy study. Specimen: peripheral blood, collected in the third trimester of pregnancy. The CDR3 loop reads CASSESRVGEQYF. CDR3 coding DNA: TGTGCCAGCAGTGAGAGCAGGGTAGGCGAGCAGTACTTC. Full variable domain (rest looked up from reference TRBV2 and TRBJ2-7): EPEVTQTPSHQVTQMGQEVILRCVPISNHLYFYWYRQILGQKVEFLVSFYNNEISEKSEIFDDQFSVERPDGSNFTLKIRSTKLEDSAMYFCASSESRVGEQYFGPGTRLTVT.